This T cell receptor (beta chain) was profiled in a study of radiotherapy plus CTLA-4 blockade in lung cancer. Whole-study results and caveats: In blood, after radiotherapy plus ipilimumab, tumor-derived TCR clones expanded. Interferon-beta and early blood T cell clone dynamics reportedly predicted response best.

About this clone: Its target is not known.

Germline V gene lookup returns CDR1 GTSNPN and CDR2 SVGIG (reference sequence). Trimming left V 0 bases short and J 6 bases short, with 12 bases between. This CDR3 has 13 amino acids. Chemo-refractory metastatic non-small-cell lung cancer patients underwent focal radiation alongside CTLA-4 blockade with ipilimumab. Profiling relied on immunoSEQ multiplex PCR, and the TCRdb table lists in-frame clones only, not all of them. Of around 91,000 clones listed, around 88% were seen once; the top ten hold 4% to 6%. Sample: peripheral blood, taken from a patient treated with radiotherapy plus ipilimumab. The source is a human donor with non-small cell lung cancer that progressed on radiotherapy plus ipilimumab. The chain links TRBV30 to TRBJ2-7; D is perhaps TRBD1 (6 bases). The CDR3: CAWSVQGMAEQYF. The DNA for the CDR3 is TGTGCCTGGAGTGTACAGGGTATGGCCGAGCAGTACTTC. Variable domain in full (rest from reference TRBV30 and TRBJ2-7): SQTIHQWPATLVQPVGSPLSLECTVEGTSNPNLYWYRQAAGRGLQLLFYSVGIGQISSEVPQNLSASRPQDRQFILSSKKLLLSDSGFYLCAWSVQGMAEQYFGPGTRLTVT.